This TCR beta chain originates from a study of CD8 T cells in Susac syndrome (dated by TCRdb to between 2018 and 2021). For the wider study: Whether CD8+ T cell activation and differentiation in Susac syndrome was antigen driven was tested using repertoire sequencing. The clonality of the CD8+ T cell repertoire was compared across about a dozen healthy donors, some 14 Susac syndrome patients and around 16 multiple sclerosis patients.

RNA was extracted with the RNeasy kit and about 0.45 to 1 ug was reverse transcribed using random hexamers. TCR beta CDR3 regions were amplified with the immunoSEQ multiplex PCR assay covering 54 Vbeta and 13 Jbeta segments. To correct PCR amplification bias, a synthetic template baseline was used for both primer optimization and computational correction. The original pipeline was this. Reads were assigned to V, D and J genes according to IMGT and analyzed in immunoSEQ Analyzer, with only productive sequences retained. Clonality was computed as one minus Shannon entropy normalized by log2 of the number of productive unique sequences. For each patient and control, public and private clones were evaluated within the 100 most prevalent clones. A clone was defined as Susac-specific if it was absent from the healthy and MS cohorts, from over 1,000 published viral clones and from other ImmuneACCESS disease sequences. The raw public data were reprocessed by TCRdb itself: fastp quality trimming at Q25, MiXCR clonotype calling, in-frame beta chains only. Records with the same CDR3 protein are collapsed into one entry carrying the most frequent genes and DNA. The V and J calls here are based on TCRdb, not the publication. This sample lists just over 80,000 distinct CDR3 sequences; 90% to 95% were detected once. The ten largest clones capture roughly 0.26% of the sample.

The full study reports these points: The number of individuals in the TCR sequencing and HLA analysis was acknowledged as relatively small.

Peripheral blood CD8+ and CD4+ T cells from healthy donors, Susac syndrome patients and multiple sclerosis patients were profiled using high-throughput TCR beta sequencing. Healthy donors were age- and sex-matched controls. CD8+ TEMRA cells were enriched by FACS, while bulk CD8+ and CD4+ T cells were purified by magnetic negative isolation. Blood was drawn into EDTA tubes, processed within 24 hours, and PBMCs were isolated by density gradient centrifugation. PBMCs intended for TCR sequencing were cryopreserved in liquid nitrogen and were subsequently thawed in a 37 degrees C water bath. The sorted or isolated CD4+, CD8+ and CD8+ TEMRA cells had a purity of 90% or higher. Note on this clonotype: The antigen it binds to is not known. There are no base qualities to consult, and no much larger clone falls within one base.

For this chain, trimming is 3 bases at the V end and 7 bases at the J end, and the number of junction bases without a gene match is 13. Including the terminal cysteine and phenylalanine, the CDR3 comprises 16 residues. Only the CDR3 DNA is retained, 48 bases long and in frame from the first base. The germline V gene (reference sequence) specifies DFQATT as CDR1 and SNEGSKA as CDR2. The sequencing input was CD8+ T cells from PBMCs. Recombination connected TRBV20-1 to TRBJ2-1; TRBD1 agrees with 9 junctional bases. The origin of this receptor is a human donor in good health. The DNA sequence reads TGCAGTGCTAGGAGACAGGGGGGAAGTTTGGTTAATGAGCAGTTCTTC. Translated, it reads CSARRQGGSLVNEQFF.